These T cell receptor beta chains were read from a single sample in a study of cytomegalovirus exposure and HLA in healthy donors. The table came from immunoSEQ multiplex PCR; TCRdb's copy has only in-frame clones and leaves some out. In the table there are some 130,000 clones, 70% to 85% of which are singletons. Sequencing was done on a sample of PBMCs. All receptors derive from a woman aged 55 to 70 in good health and CMV-seropositive. The CDR3 runs from the conserved cysteine through the conserved F or W. The order of the fields is V gene, CDR3 length, clone size, J gene, D gene, CDR3 protein, CDR3 DNA. A D gene is named only where the DNA matches it firmly. Not every row has a clone size; where given, it reads once, few, many or a size class.

TRBV18	14	few	TRBJ1-1	-	CASSLQGKDTEAFF	TGTGCCAGCTCACTACAGGGAAAGGACACTGAAGCTTTCTTT
TRBV15	15	once	TRBJ1-5	-	CATSRDPGQDQPQHF	TGTGCCACCAGCAGAGATCCGGGTCAAGACCAGCCCCAGCATTTT
TRBV19	14	-	TRBJ2-5	TRBD2	CASRKRGGQETQYF	TGTGCCAGTAGGAAGCGGGGGGGGCAAGAGACCCAGTACTTC
TRBV5-1	14	once	TRBJ2-4	-	CASSLTGRRDIQYF	TGCGCCAGCAGCTTGACAGGGAGACGGGACATTCAGTACTTC
TRBV5-1	13	-	TRBJ2-7	TRBD1	CASSTGQVYEQYF	TGCGCCAGTTCGACAGGGCAAGTCTACGAGCAGTACTTC
TRBV6-5	15	-	TRBJ1-1	-	CASRPPGGARGGAFF	TGTGCCAGCAGACCCCCCGGGGGCGCTCGGGGGGGAGCTTTCTTT
TRBV5-1	15	-	TRBJ2-3	-	CASSLAASRTDTQYF	TGCGCCAGCAGCTTGGCCGCTAGTCGCACAGATACGCAGTATTTT
TRBV6-4	14	-	TRBJ1-2	-	CASSDSLGTSGYTF	TGTGCCAGCAGTGACTCCCTGGGAACTAGTGGCTACACCTTC
TRBV5-4	14	-	TRBJ1-5	-	CASSLQGRNQPQHF	TGTGCCAGCAGCTTGCAGGGTCGGAATCAGCCCCAGCATTTT
TRBV11-3	14	-	TRBJ1-1	-	CASSLNGQYTEAFF	TGTGCCAGCAGCTTAAATGGGCAGTACACTGAAGCTTTCTTT
TRBV5-4	15	-	TRBJ1-4	TRBD1	CASSLRQGSNEKLFF	TGTGCCAGCAGCTTGCGACAGGGGAGTAATGAAAAACTGTTTTTT
TRBV15	17	-	TRBJ1-1	TRBD1	CATSSPTGGPLNTEAFF	TGTGCCACCAGCAGCCCTACAGGGGGCCCATTGAACACTGAAGCTTTCTTT
TRBV11-2	17	-	TRBJ2-7	-	CASSPGRWGMGGYEQYF	TGTGCCAGCAGCCCCGGCCGGTGGGGAATGGGGGGCTACGAGCAGTACTTC
TRBV14	15	-	TRBJ2-5	TRBD2	CASSQGLAGVETQYF	TGTGCCAGCAGCCAAGGTCTAGCGGGGGTGGAGACCCAGTACTTC
TRBV27	18	-	TRBJ2-6	TRBD1	CASSSRTGRRSGANVLTF	TGTGCCAGCAGCTCTCGGACAGGGAGGCGCTCTGGGGCCAACGTCCTGACTTTC
TRBV15	16	-	TRBJ2-6	-	CATSRVGGSGANVLTF	TGTGCCACCAGCAGAGTCGGCGGCTCTGGGGCCAACGTCCTGACTTTC
TRBV28	16	-	TRBJ1-5	-	CASNLAGGVSNQPQHF	TGTGCCAGCAATTTGGCGGGGGGCGTGAGCAATCAGCCCCAGCATTTT
TRBV6-1	15	-	TRBJ2-7	-	CASTVGQGITYEQYF	TGTGCCAGCACCGTGGGGCAGGGGATTACCTACGAGCAGTACTTC
TRBV5-1	14	few	TRBJ1-5	-	CASSLEPYNQPQHF	TGCGCCAGCAGCTTGGAACCCTACAATCAGCCCCAGCATTTT